The clone carrying this T cell receptor (beta chain) occurred a few times. What it recognizes is unknown. The data stem from a study of vaccination and CD4 T cells after COVID-19. Study-wide context: Convalescent individuals numbered four females and six males, two being Hispanic.

Treatment denoted: roughly 11-day PBMC culture with coronavirus spike peptide pools or control peptides (ViraFEST assay). Each well held under 2.5 million PBMCs in IL-2 (about 9.3 IU/ml) medium with approximately 9.2 ug/ml peptide pools. Sequencing of DNA taken from cultured CD4+ T cells relied on the Oncomine TCR Beta short-read assay. Investigators obtained genomic DNA by extraction from cultured CD4+ T cells. TCRdb processed the PCR reads anew with MiXCR; each CDR3 protein has one entry. The sample yields approximately 13,000 distinct CDR3 sequences, 63% seen once. The sample was CD4+ T cells from blood, cultured in vitro. The TCR was taken from a human donor who had recovered from COVID-19.

The CDR3 sequence is CASSYSSATNQPQHF. The CDR3 bases are TGTGCCAGCAGTTACTCTAGTGCCACCAATCAGCCCCAGCATTTT. The J gene is TRBJ1-5, the V gene TRBV6-5; D is unresolved. Looked up from germline, CDR1 is MNHEY and CDR2 is SVGAGI. Trimming cost V 0 bases and J 3 bases, with 9 bases left between them. The CDR3 runs to 15 residues.